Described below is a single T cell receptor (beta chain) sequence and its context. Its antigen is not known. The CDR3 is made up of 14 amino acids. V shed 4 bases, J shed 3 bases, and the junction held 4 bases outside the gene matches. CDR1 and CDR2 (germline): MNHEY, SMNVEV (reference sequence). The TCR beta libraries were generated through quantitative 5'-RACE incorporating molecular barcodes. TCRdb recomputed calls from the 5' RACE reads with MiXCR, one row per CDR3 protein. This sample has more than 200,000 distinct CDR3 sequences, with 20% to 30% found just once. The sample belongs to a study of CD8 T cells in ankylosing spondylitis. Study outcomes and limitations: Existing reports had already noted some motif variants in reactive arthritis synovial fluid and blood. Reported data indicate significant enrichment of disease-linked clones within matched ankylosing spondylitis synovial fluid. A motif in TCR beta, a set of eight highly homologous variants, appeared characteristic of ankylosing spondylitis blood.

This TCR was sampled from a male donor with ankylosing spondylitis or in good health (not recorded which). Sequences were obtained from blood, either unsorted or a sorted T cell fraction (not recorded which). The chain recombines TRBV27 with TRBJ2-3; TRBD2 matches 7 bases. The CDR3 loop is CASSWGGKTDTQYF. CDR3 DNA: TGTGCCAGCAGTTGGGGGGGTAAGACAGATACGCAGTATTTT.